This T cell receptor (beta chain) was sequenced during a study of identical twins. Study results and caveats: High-abundance cord blood beta clonotypes had fewer insertions; memory repertoires showed none.

This clonotype occurred a few times. Its antigen is not identified. MiXCR, applied by TCRdb to the 5' RACE reads, yields one record per CDR3 protein. The profile covers roughly 350,000 distinct CDR3 sequences, with about 12% appearing a single time and 7.2% taken by the ten largest. V shed 3 bases and J shed 11 bases, with 12 bases lying between them. Germline V gene sequence: CDR1 KGHDR, CDR2 SFDVKD. The length of the CDR3 is 12 residues. Every one of the donors was a healthy Caucasian. These same records also appear under a second study, on yellow fever vaccine responses in identical twins.

This TCR was sampled from a woman younger than 35 in good health. The chain recombines TRBV24-1 with TRBJ1-1; maybe TRBD1 (5 bases). The sequenced sample consisted of CD8+ T cells sorted from blood. CDR3 loop: CATSDPGLGAFF. The CDR3, as DNA: TGTGCCACCAGTGATCCAGGGCTAGGGGCTTTCTTT.